The clone carrying this T cell receptor (beta chain) was found once. This record belongs to a study of shared clonotypes between healthy human individuals. Data came from immunoSEQ multiplex PCR; TCRdb stores just in-frame clones and leaves some out. This table holds approximately 1.5 million clones, approximately 98.5% found once. The germline V and J ends were trimmed by 6 bases and 8 bases, with 16 bases remaining between them. Germline lookup yields CDR1 MNHNS and CDR2 SASEGT. The CDR3 length is 14 residues. This TCR came from a man aged 30-40 years in good health. Material for sequencing was naive CD4+ T cells sorted from blood. Subset given: CD45RA+ positively selected. This chain uses TRBV6-1 with TRBJ1-4; no firm D call. CDR3 loop: CASSAQVGSEKLFF. The CDR3 DNA sequence: TGTGCCAGCAGCGCGCAAGTAGGTTCCGAAAAACTGTTTTTT.